Following are 17 T cell receptor beta chains from one sample sequenced in a study of identical twins. TCRdb recomputed calls from the 5' RACE reads with MiXCR, one row per CDR3 protein. This table holds under 900,000 distinct CDR3 sequences, roughly an eighth found once. These same records also appear under a second study, on yellow fever vaccine responses in identical twins.

Sequenced: PBMCs. Source of these receptors: a woman aged 18-29 years in good health.

This clonotype occurred a few times. J is TRBJ2-3 and V is TRBV10-3, with 10 bases fitting TRBD1. The junction had 7 bases not matched to a gene; V was cut back by 6 bases and J by 1 base. The CDR3 is 16 amino acids. Per the germline V gene, CDR1 is ENHRY and CDR2 is SYGVKD. This CDR3 reads CAIRQAGTGGTDTQYF. The CDR3 DNA is TGTGCCATCAGACAAGCCGGGACAGGGGGCACAGATACGCAGTATTTT.

The V and J genes are TRBV20-1 and TRBJ1-2; unclear D gene. The CDR3 contains 13 residues. Germline values: CDR1 DFQATT, CDR2 SNEGSKA (reference sequence). V was clipped by 1 base and J by 0 bases, with 6 bases between them. CDR3 nucleotides: TGCAGTGCTAGAGGCGAAGCTAACTATGGCTACACCTTC. Translation: CSARGEANYGYTF.

This clonotype was detected a few times. This chain links TRBV5-6 with TRBJ1-2; no clear D gene. The V gene lost 4 bases and the J gene lost 4 bases, with 14 bases spanning the gap. Germline CDR1 SGHDT, CDR2 YYEEEE. The CDR3 sequence is 14 residues long. The CDR3 is CASSPGSLIYGYTF. The CDR3 DNA reads as TGTGCCAGCAGCCCTGGCAGCCTGATCTATGGCTACACCTTC.

The chain carries TRBV29-1 and TRBJ2-6; weak D call: TRBD1 (6 bases). The CDR3 is made up of 16 amino acids. CDR1 and CDR2 from the germline V gene are SQVTM and ANQGSEA. Deletions cut 6 bases from V and 3 bases from J, with 18 bases between. As DNA, the CDR3 is TGCAGCGTCGCTCAAAGGACAGTTTATGGGGCCAACGTCCTGACTTTC. Translated, it gives CSVAQRTVYGANVLTF.

This clonotype was counted a few times. The chain carries TRBV20-1 and TRBJ2-7, with a weak D call TRBD2 (5 bases). This CDR3 is built from 14 residues. The germline V and J ends were trimmed by 6 bases and 0 bases, with 15 bases remaining between them. CDR1 and CDR2 (germline): DFQATT, SNEGSKA (reference sequence). CDR3 in DNA: TGCAGTGCCCACCCGGACTGGAACTCCTACGAGCAGTACGTC. Its protein product is CSAHPDWNSYEQYV.

This clonotype was seen only a few times. The chain employs TRBV28 and TRBJ2-5, with 10 bases lining up with TRBD2. Germline V lookup: CDR1 MDHEN, CDR2 SYDVKM. Trimming cost V 5 bases and J 5 bases; bases outside gene matches: 20. The CDR3 extends over 19 amino acids. CDR3 in amino acids: CASSTHSVLAGVMRETQYF. For the CDR3, the DNA is TGTGCCAGCAGTACCCATTCCGTGCTAGCGGGAGTGATGAGGGAGACCCAGTACTTC.

The chain links TRBV29-1 to TRBJ1-2; weak D call: TRBD1 (6 bases). Germline V gene sequence: CDR1 SQVTM, CDR2 ANQGSEA. V dropped 6 bases and J dropped 2 bases, with 10 bases sitting between them. This CDR3 is 12 amino acids long. CDR3 sequence: CSVPDRNYGYTF. Here the CDR3 DNA reads TGCAGCGTCCCCGACAGGAACTATGGCTACACCTTC.

This clonotype has a count of ten or more. This chain joins TRBV5-1 and TRBJ2-7, with D uncertain. Germline assignment: CDR1 SGHRS and CDR2 YFSETQ. The CDR3 is 16 residues long. Trimming shortened V by 0 bases and J by 2 bases, and 15 bases separated the two germline ends. The chain's CDR3 is CASSLVSINQPYEQYV. The CDR3 DNA is TGCGCCAGCAGCTTGGTATCCATTAACCAGCCCTACGAGCAGTACGTC.

The chain has TRBV7-8 and TRBJ2-7; 7 bases match TRBD2. CDR1 and CDR2 (germline): SGHVS, FQNEAQ. The CDR3 length is 14 residues. V lost 3 bases, J lost 5 bases, and 7 bases stayed unmatched. The CDR3, as DNA: TGTGCCAGCAGCTTTAACGGCGGGAGAAACGAGCAGTACTTC. As protein: CASSFNGGRNEQYF.

This clonotype showed up many times. The chain has TRBV20-1 and TRBJ1-5; 11 bases fit TRBD1. The CDR3 runs to 18 residues. Per the germline V gene, CDR1 is DFQATT and CDR2 is SNEGSKA (reference sequence). The V gene end was trimmed by 8 bases and the J gene end by 0 bases; junction bases not matched to a gene: 15. CDR3 loop: CSIRTGTGGNYSNQPQHF. DNA for the CDR3: TGCAGTATACGGACCGGGACAGGGGGTAATTATAGCAATCAGCCCCAGCATTTT.

This clonotype was seen a handful of times. The chain employs TRBV12-3 or TRBV12-4 and TRBJ1-6; possible D gene TRBD1, 6 bases. This CDR3 comprises 14 residues. Trimming pared 5 bases from V and 8 bases from J, leaving 13 bases between. The CDR3 spells CASSPGGPDSPLHF. CDR3 nucleotide sequence: TGTGCCAGCAGTCCCGGGGGGCCAGATTCACCCCTCCACTTT.

This CDR3 is CASSYSFGGGHTDTQYF. The CDR3 DNA reads as TGTGCCAGCAGTTACTCGTTCGGCGGGGGGCACACAGATACGCAGTATTTT. The chain has TRBV6-5 and TRBJ2-3; 8 bases map to TRBD2. V dropped 0 bases and J dropped 2; count of bases not matched to a gene: 7. The V gene's germline CDR1 is MNHEY and CDR2 SVGAGI. This CDR3 contains 17 residues.

The rearrangement links TRBV5-5 to TRBJ2-7; 13 nucleotides agree with TRBD2. Losses at the gene ends were 4 bases for V and 3 bases for J; bases not matched to a gene: 4. This CDR3 comprises 15 residues. Germline values: CDR1 SGHKS, CDR2 YYEKEE (reference sequence). CDR3 DNA: TGTGCCAGCAGCAACGGACTAGCGGGGGACTACGAGCAGTACTTC. Translated: CASSNGLAGDYEQYF. The full variable domain, rest sourced from reference TRBV5-5 and TRBJ2-7, is DAGVTQSPTHLIKTRGQQVTLRCSPISGHKSVSWYQQVLGQGPQFIFQYYEKEERGRGNFPDRFSARQFPNYSSELNVNALLLGDSALYLCASSNGLAGDYEQYFGPGTRLTVT.

The chain carries TRBV10-3 and TRBJ1-2, with TRBD1 as a possible D gene (5 bases). Per germline, CDR1 ENHRY and CDR2 SYGVKD. The V and J ends lost 6 bases and 6 bases respectively, with 11 bases between them. The CDR3 runs 12 residues. The CDR3 loop is CAISPGGNGYTF. The CDR3 bases are TGTGCCATCAGCCCCGGGGGAAATGGCTACACCTTC.

The gene calls are TRBV2 and TRBJ2-3; 9 bases line up with TRBD1. The CDR3 loop spans 15 amino acids. The V gene's germline CDR1 is SNHLY and CDR2 FYNNEI. V lost 6 bases to trimming and J lost 3 bases; unmatched junction nucleotides: 7. CDR3 loop: CASRDGTGFTDTQYF. The CDR3, as DNA: TGTGCCAGCAGGGACGGGACAGGGTTTACAGATACGCAGTATTTT.

The chain recombines TRBV29-1 with TRBJ2-1; D possibly corresponds to TRBD2 (5 bases). V was pared by 4 bases and J by 9 bases, with 13 bases between. CDR1 is SQVTM and CDR2 is ANQGSEA in the germline V gene. The CDR3 has 12 residues. The CDR3 DNA follows: TGCAGCGTTGCCACTCCGGGGAGTGAGCAGTTCTTC. Protein sequence: CSVATPGSEQFF.

There are many counts of this clonotype. The chain combines TRBV5-1 with TRBJ1-2; D is unclear. Trimming stripped 4 bases from V and 1 base from J, with 11 bases between. CDR1 is SGHRS and CDR2 is YFSETQ in the germline V gene. The CDR3 length is 14 residues. The CDR3 region has the DNA TGCGCCAGCAGCCCTGGAGCCAGTAACTATGGCTACACCTTC. It encodes CASSPGASNYGYTF.